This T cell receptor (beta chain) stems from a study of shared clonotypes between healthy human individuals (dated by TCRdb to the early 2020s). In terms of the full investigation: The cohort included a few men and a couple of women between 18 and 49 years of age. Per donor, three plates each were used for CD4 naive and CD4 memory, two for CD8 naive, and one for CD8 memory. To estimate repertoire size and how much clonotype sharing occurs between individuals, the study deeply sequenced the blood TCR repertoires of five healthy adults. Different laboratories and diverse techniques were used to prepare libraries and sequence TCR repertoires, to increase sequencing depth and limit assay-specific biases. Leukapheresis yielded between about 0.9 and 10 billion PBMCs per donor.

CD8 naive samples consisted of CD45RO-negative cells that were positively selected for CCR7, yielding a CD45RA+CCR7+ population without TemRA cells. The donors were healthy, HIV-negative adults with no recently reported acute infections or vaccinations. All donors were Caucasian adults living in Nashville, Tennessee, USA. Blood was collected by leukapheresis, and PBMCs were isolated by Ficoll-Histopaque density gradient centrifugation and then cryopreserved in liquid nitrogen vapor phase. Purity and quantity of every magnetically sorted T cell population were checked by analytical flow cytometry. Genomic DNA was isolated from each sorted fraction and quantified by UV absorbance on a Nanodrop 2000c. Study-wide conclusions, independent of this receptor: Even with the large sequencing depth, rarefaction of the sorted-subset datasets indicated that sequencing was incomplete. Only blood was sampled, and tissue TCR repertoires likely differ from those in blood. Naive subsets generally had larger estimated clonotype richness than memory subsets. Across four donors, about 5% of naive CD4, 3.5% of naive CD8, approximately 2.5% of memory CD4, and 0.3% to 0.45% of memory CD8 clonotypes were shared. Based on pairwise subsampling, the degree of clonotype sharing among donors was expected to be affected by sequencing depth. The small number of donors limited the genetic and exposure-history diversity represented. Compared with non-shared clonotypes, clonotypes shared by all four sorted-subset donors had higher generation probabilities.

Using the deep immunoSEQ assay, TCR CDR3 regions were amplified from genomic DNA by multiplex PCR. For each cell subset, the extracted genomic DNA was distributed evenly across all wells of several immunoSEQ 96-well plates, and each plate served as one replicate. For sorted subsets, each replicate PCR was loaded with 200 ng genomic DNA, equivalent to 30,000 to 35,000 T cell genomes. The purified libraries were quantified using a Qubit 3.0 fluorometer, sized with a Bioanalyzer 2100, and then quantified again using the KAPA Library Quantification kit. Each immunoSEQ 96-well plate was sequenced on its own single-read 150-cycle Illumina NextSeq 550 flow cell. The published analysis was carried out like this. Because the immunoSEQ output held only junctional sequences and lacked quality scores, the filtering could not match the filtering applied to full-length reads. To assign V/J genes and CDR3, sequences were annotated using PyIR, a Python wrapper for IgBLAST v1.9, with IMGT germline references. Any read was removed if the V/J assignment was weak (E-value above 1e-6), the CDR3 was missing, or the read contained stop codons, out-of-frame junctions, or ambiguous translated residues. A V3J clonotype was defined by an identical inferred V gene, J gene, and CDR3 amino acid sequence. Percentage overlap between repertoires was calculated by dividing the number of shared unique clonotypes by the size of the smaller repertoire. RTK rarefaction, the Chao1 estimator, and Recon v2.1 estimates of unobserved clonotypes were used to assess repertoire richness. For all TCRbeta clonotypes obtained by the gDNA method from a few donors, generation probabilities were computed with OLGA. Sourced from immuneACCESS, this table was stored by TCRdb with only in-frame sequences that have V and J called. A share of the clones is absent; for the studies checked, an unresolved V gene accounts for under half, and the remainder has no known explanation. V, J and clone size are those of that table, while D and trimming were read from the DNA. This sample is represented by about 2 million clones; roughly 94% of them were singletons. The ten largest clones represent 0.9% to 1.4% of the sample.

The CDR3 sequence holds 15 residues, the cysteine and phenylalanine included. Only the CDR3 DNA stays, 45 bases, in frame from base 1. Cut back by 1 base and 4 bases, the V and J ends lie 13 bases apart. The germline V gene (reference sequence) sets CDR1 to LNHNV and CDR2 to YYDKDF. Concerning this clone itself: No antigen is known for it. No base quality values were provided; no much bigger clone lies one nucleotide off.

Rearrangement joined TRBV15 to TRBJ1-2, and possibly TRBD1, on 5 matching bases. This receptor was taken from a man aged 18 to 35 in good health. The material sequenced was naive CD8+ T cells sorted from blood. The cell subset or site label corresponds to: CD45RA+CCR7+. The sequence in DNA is TGTGCCACCAGCAGAGGACGGGGCGCCGGCTATGGCTACACCTTC. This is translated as CATSRGRGAGYGYTF.